The 10 T cell receptor beta chains reported below all come from one sample, sequenced in a study of multiple sclerosis patients with progressive multifocal leukoencephalopathy. The table came from immunoSEQ multiplex PCR; TCRdb's copy has only in-frame clones and leaves some out. The table lists tens of thousands of clones, approximately 85% of them singletons, with about an eighth in the top ten. Time point specified: time of PML onset. The specimen was PBMCs, collected from a patient treated with natalizumab. These TCRs come from a woman in her twenties or thirties with progressive multifocal leukoencephalopathy.

The chain couples TRBV19 to TRBJ2-3; 7 bases map to TRBD2. J gave up 0 bases and V 2 bases, and 2 bases lay outside the gene matches. There are 15 residues in the CDR3. Germline assignment: CDR1 LNHDA and CDR2 SQIVND (reference sequence). CDR3: CASSIRRGSTDTQYF. The CDR3 DNA is TGTGCCAGTAGTATAAGGCGGGGGAGCACAGATACGCAGTATTTT.

V gene TRBV19 combines with J gene TRBJ1-5; D call uncertain. This CDR3 is built from 15 residues. V was trimmed by 3 bases and J by 3 bases, leaving 12 bases between them. The germline V gene has CDR1 LNHDA and CDR2 SQIVND (reference sequence). CDR3 sequence reads: CASSMMSFDNQPQHF. In DNA, the CDR3 is TGTGCCAGTAGTATGATGTCGTTTGACAATCAGCCCCAGCATTTT. Full variable domain (outside the CDR3, taken from reference TRBV19 and TRBJ1-5): DGGITQSPKYLFRKEGQNVTLSCEQNLNHDAMYWYRQDPGQGLRLIYYSQIVNDFQKGDIAEGYSVSREKKESFPLTVTSAQKNPTAFYLCASSMMSFDNQPQHFGDGTRLSIL.

The genes are TRBV9 and TRBJ1-2; D might be TRBD1 (6 bases). Trimming took off 0 bases at V and 6 bases at J, with 15 bases between the two ends. CDR1 and CDR2 from the germline V gene are SGDLS and YYNGEE. This CDR3 has 15 residues. The CDR3 region has the DNA TGTGCCAGCAGCGTAGGCGCAGGGGCGAGGGATGGCTACACCTTC. This sequence encodes CASSVGAGARDGYTF.

This chain uses TRBV4-1 with TRBJ1-1; possibly TRBD1 for D (6 bases). Trimming pared 2 bases from V and 4 bases from J, leaving 14 bases between. The CDR3 spans 15 residues. Germline V gene data show CDR1 as MGHRA and CDR2 as YSYEKL. The CDR3 spells CASSQTGRIGTEAFF. The CDR3 DNA reads TGCGCCAGCAGCCAAACAGGGAGGATAGGCACTGAAGCTTTCTTT.

This sequence joins TRBV6-6 and TRBJ1-1, with 7 bases identical to TRBD1. The ends lost 8 bases at V and 0 bases at J; junction bases unmatched: 6. There are 14 residues in the CDR3. The germline CDR1 and CDR2 sequences are MNHNY and SVGAGI (reference sequence). The DNA of the CDR3 is TGTGCCAGCTTCTCGACAGGGCTGAACACTGAAGCTTTCTTT. It codes for CASFSTGLNTEAFF.

This sequence joins TRBV19 and TRBJ1-6; D is uncertain. The V gene lost 3 bases and the J gene lost 10 bases, with 10 bases spanning the gap. The CDR3 spans 13 residues. Germline loops: CDR1 LNHDA, CDR2 SQIVND (reference sequence). CDR3 sequence: CASSIDPWSPLHF. CDR3 bases: TGTGCCAGTAGTATCGACCCCTGGTCACCCCTCCACTTT. Based on the CDR3 plus reference TRBV19 and TRBJ1-6, the full variable domain is DGGITQSPKYLFRKEGQNVTLSCEQNLNHDAMYWYRQDPGQGLRLIYYSQIVNDFQKGDIAEGYSVSREKKESFPLTVTSAQKNPTAFYLCASSIDPWSPLHFGNGTRLTVT.

This sequence joins TRBV6-5 and TRBJ2-1; D gene unclear. From germline, CDR1 is MNHEY and CDR2 SVGAGI. V shed 4 bases and J shed 4 bases, with 11 bases lying between them. The CDR3 runs to 14 residues. The CDR3 loop is CASSSLTIYNEQFF. Written as DNA, the CDR3 is TGTGCCAGCAGTTCCCTTACTATTTACAATGAGCAGTTCTTC.

The chain is built from TRBV11-2 and TRBJ2-3; maybe TRBD1 (6 bases). Trimming shortened V by 4 bases and J by 3 bases, and 14 bases separated the two germline ends. CDR1 SGHAT and CDR2 FQNNGV come from the germline V gene. The CDR3 spans 15 residues. The CDR3 loop is CASSSGEPGTDTQYF. CDR3 nucleotides: TGTGCCAGCAGCTCAGGGGAGCCGGGAACAGATACGCAGTATTTT.

J is TRBJ2-7 and V is TRBV11-2; weak D call: TRBD1 (6 bases). Between the trimmed V and J ends, which lost 5 bases and 0 bases, there was a span of 17 bases. Germline assignment: CDR1 SGHAT and CDR2 FQNNGV. The CDR3 consists of 16 residues. In nucleotides, the CDR3 is TGTGCCAGCAGCCACGGGACACCCGGATCCTCCTACGAGCAGTACTTC. Amino acids: CASSHGTPGSSYEQYF.

This clone appeared a few times. The rearrangement uses TRBV5-5 and TRBJ1-4; D possibly corresponds to TRBD1 (6 bases). The V gene's germline CDR1 is SGHKS and CDR2 YYEKEE (reference sequence). The length of the CDR3 is 14 residues. V was trimmed by 3 bases and J by 0 bases, leaving 6 bases between them. The CDR3: CASSWTATNEKLFF. The CDR3 nucleotides are TGTGCCAGCAGCTGGACAGCAACTAATGAAAAACTGTTTTTT.